These 3 T cell receptor beta chains share one sample of origin, sequenced in a study of T cells in Graves' hyperthyroidism and ophthalmopathy. RNA transcripts were the template for amplifying TCR beta CDR3 regions. First-round RT-PCR with HTBI primers amplified the TCR CDR3 region. TCRdb processed the multiplex PCR reads anew with MiXCR; each CDR3 protein has one entry. This table has 600,000 to 700,000 distinct CDR3 sequences, under 15% appearing once. Sequenced input: blood. These receptors were obtained from a woman in her 40s with Graves' ophthalmopathy.

This clonotype was seen repeatedly, ten times or more. The chain links TRBV12-3 or TRBV12-4 to TRBJ1-2; D is uncertain. The CDR3 consists of 14 residues. The ends were cut back, 5 bases at V and 0 bases at J, with 10 bases in the middle. CDR3 in DNA: TGTGCCAGCAGTCCGCAGGCAGCTAACTATGGCTACACCTTC. Translated, it gives CASSPQAANYGYTF.

This clonotype was seen at least ten times. The CDR3 DNA reads TGTGCCAGCGGTAGCGGGAGGGACCAAGAGACCCAGTACTTC. The encoded protein is CASGSGRDQETQYF. The chain has TRBV12-3 or TRBV12-4 and TRBJ2-5; TRBD2 aligns across 11 bases. The trim removed 8 bases at V and 0 bases at J, leaving 2 bases unmatched. The CDR3 has 14 residues.

The V and J genes are TRBV10-1 and TRBJ1-1; D gene ambiguous. In germline, CDR1 is WNHNN, CDR2 SYGVQD (reference sequence). V shed 0 bases and J shed 8 bases, with 10 bases lying between them. The CDR3 length is 13 residues. The CDR3 spells CASSESYAAEAFF. For the CDR3, the DNA is TGCGCCAGCAGTGAGTCCTATGCTGCGGAAGCTTTCTTT.